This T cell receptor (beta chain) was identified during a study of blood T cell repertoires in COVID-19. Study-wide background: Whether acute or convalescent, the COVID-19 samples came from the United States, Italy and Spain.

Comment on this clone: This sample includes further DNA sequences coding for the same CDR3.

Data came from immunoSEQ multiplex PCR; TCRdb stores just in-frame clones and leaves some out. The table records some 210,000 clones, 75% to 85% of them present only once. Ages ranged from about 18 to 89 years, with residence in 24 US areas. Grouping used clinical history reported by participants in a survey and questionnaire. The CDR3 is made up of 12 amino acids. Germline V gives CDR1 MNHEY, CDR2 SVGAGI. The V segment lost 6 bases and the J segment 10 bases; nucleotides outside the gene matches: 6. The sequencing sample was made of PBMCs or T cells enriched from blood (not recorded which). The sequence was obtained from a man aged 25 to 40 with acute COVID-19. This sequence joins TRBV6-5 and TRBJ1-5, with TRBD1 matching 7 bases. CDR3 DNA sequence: TGTGCCAGCAGGAGAACAGGGGAACCCCAGCATTTT. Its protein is CASRRTGEPQHF.